This T cell receptor (beta chain) is from a study of blood T cell repertoires in COVID-19. This clone was observed once. Clones were sequenced by immunoSEQ multiplex PCR, and TCRdb holds only the in-frame ones, with some missing. The sample comprises over 55,000 clones, 83% of which are singletons, and roughly 10% rests with the top ten. Trimming shortened V by 0 bases and J by 5 bases, and 10 bases separated the two germline ends. This CDR3 has 15 residues. In germline, CDR1 is KGHSH, CDR2 LQKENI. The sequence came from a man aged 45-65 years with COVID-19, enrolled during active disease. The chain uses TRBV18 and TRBJ2-2; D possibly corresponds to TRBD1 (5 bases). The sequenced sample consisted of peripheral blood. CDR3 sequence reads: CASSPPGRTTGELFF. The CDR3 bases are TGTGCCAGCTCACCACCTGGCAGGACAACCGGGGAGCTGTTTTTT. Together with reference TRBV18 and TRBJ2-2, the CDR3 gives the full variable domain: NAGVMQNPRHLVRRRGQEARLRCSPMKGHSHVYWYRQLPEEGLKFMVYLQKENIIDESGMPKERFSAEFPKEGPSILRIQQVVRGDSAAYFCASSPPGRTTGELFFGEGSRLTVL.